This T cell receptor beta chain was identified in a study of OX40 agonist ivuxolimab in advanced cancers. Notes on the study in general: Patients with a partial response at 0.1-3.0 mg/kg had among the lowest clonal expansion.

A note on this clone: What it binds is not known. The germline gene is not matched at one end of the junction; a read error may be the cause.

TCRdb's table, derived via immunoSEQ multiplex PCR, lists solely in-frame clones and lacks some. The sample yields approximately 100,000 clones, 70% to 85% seen once. The CDR3 runs 13 residues. CDR1 SSHAT and CDR2 FNYEAQ come from the germline V gene (reference sequence). The chain couples TRBV7-7 to TRBJ2-1; either TRBD1 or TRBD2 may supply D (5 bases each). The sequence derives from an adult with an advanced solid tumor such as melanoma, head and neck, liver or kidney cancer. The source material was CD4+ or CD8+ T cells sorted from blood, sampled in a trial of the OX40 agonist ivuxolimab. CDR3 DNA: TGTGCTAGCAGCTTAGGCAGGGACGGAGAGCAGTTCTTC. This gives the protein CASSLGRDGEQFF.